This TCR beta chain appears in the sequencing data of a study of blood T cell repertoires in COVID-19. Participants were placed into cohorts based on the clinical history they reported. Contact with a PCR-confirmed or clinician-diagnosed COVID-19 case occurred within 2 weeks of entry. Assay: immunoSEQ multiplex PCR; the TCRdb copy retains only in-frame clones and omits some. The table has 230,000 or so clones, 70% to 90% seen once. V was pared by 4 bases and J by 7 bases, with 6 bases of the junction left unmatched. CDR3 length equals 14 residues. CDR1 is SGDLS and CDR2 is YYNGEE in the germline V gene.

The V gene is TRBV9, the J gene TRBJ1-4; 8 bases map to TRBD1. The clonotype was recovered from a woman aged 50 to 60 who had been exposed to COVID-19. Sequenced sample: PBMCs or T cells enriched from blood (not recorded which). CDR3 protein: CASSLTGGPEKLFF. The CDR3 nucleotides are TGTGCCAGCAGCCTAACAGGGGGGCCTGAAAAACTGTTTTTT.